What follows are 29 T cell receptor beta chains derived from one specimen sequenced in a study of cytomegalovirus exposure and HLA in healthy donors. It was with 60 Vbeta and 13 Jbeta primers that the PCR ran. Profiled with immunoSEQ multiplex PCR; TCRdb holds only in-frame clones, not every one. The sample contains 140,000 to 150,000 clones, about two thirds of which appear only once. The sequenced sample was PBMCs. The receptor set was obtained from a woman younger than 30 in good health and CMV-seronegative.

This chain links TRBV2 with TRBJ2-3; 9 bases fit TRBD2. CDR1 and CDR2 (germline): SNHLY, FYNNEI. V lost 6 bases and J lost 3; bases outside the gene matches: 1. The CDR3 sequence is 13 residues long. Here the CDR3 DNA reads TGTGCCAGCAGGCGGGGGGGGACAGATACGCAGTATTTT. This gives the protein CASRRGGTDTQYF.

The chain is built from TRBV6-4 and TRBJ1-1; TRBD1 is a possible D gene (6 bases). Trimming stripped 6 bases from V and 3 bases from J, with 17 bases between. The CDR3 has 15 amino acids. Germline V lookup: CDR1 MRHNA, CDR2 SNTAGT. CDR3: CASRSPTGMDTEAFF. The CDR3 DNA is TGTGCCAGCAGATCCCCCACAGGGATGGACACTGAAGCTTTCTTT.

This chain connects TRBV5-1 to TRBJ1-4; D is undetermined. The CDR3 spans 15 residues. The germline V gene has CDR1 SGHRS and CDR2 YFSETQ. V lost 0 bases and J 0 bases, leaving 6 bases between the germline ends. CDR3 bases: TGCGCCAGCAGCTTGGGCGCACCAACTAATGAAAAACTGTTTTTT. Translating it yields CASSLGAPTNEKLFF. The complete variable domain, with remaining parts taken from reference TRBV5-1 and TRBJ1-4, reads KAGVTQTPRYLIKTRGQQVTLSCSPISGHRSVSWYQQTPGQGLQFLFEYFSETQRNKGNFPGRFSGRQFSNSRSEMNVSTLELGDSALYLCASSLGAPTNEKLFFGSGTQLSVL.

A few counts support this clone. This chain links TRBV28 with TRBJ1-2, with TRBD1 identical over 7 bases. This CDR3 comprises 15 residues. From germline, CDR1 is MDHEN and CDR2 SYDVKM. V lost 4 bases, J lost 0 bases, and 5 bases stayed unmatched. The CDR3 DNA follows: TGTGCCAGCAGTTCATCCGGGACAGCTAACTATGGCTACACCTTC. This encodes CASSSSGTANYGYTF.

The rearrangement joins TRBV9 to TRBJ2-1, with a tentative D call TRBD1 (5 bases). Germline CDR1 reads SGDLS; CDR2 reads YYNGEE. V was cut by 0 bases and J by 8 bases, with 9 bases left in between. The CDR3 loop spans 13 amino acids. CDR3 amino acids: CASSVGRVDEQFF. In DNA form, the CDR3 reads TGTGCCAGCAGCGTAGGCAGGGTTGATGAGCAGTTCTTC.

This clone appeared once. The chain joins TRBV6-4 to TRBJ2-3; D is possibly TRBD1 (5 bases). Trimming cost V 0 bases and J 2 bases, with 15 bases left between them. Per the germline V gene, CDR1 is MRHNA and CDR2 is SNTAGT. The CDR3 contains 17 residues. The CDR3 spells CASSDSRSAGPTDTQYF. The CDR3 DNA follows: TGTGCCAGCAGTGACTCGAGGTCGGCAGGGCCCACAGATACGCAGTATTTT.

The chain joins TRBV18 to TRBJ1-5, with D uncertain. The CDR3 totals 15 residues. The ends were cut back, 5 bases at V and 3 bases at J, with 14 bases in the middle. In germline, CDR1 is KGHSH, CDR2 LQKENI. CDR3 DNA: TGTGCCAGCTCAGGCGGGCGCCCTGACAATCAGCCCCAGCATTTT. It codes for CASSGGRPDNQPQHF. Together with reference TRBV18 and TRBJ1-5, the CDR3 gives the full variable domain: NAGVMQNPRHLVRRRGQEARLRCSPMKGHSHVYWYRQLPEEGLKFMVYLQKENIIDESGMPKERFSAEFPKEGPSILRIQQVVRGDSAAYFCASSGGRPDNQPQHFGDGTRLSIL.

The genes are TRBV28 and TRBJ1-1; maybe TRBD1 (5 bases). Trimming took 6 bases from V and 1 from J, leaving 12 bases between them. The CDR3 length is 14 residues. Germline V CDR1 and CDR2: MDHEN, SYDVKM. The CDR3 loop is CASSLIQGNTEAFF. CDR3 sequence (DNA): TGTGCCAGCAGCCTAATTCAGGGGAACACTGAAGCTTTCTTT. The variable domain in full, with the rest retrieved from reference TRBV28 and TRBJ1-1, is DVKVTQSSRYLVKRTGEKVFLECVQDMDHENMFWYRQDPGLGLRLIYFSYDVKMKEKGDIPEGYSVSREKKERFSLILESASTNQTSMYLCASSLIQGNTEAFFGQGTRLTVV.

The genes are TRBV5-1 and TRBJ1-5; possible D gene TRBD1, 6 bases. Trimming stripped 4 bases from V and 7 bases from J, with 18 bases between. There are 15 residues in the CDR3. CDR1 and CDR2 from the germline V gene are SGHRS and YFSETQ. DNA for the CDR3: TGCGCCAGCAGCGCCTCCTTAGGGGGACAACAGCCCCAGCATTTT. It specifies CASSASLGGQQPQHF. Combining the CDR3 with reference TRBV5-1 and TRBJ1-5 gives the whole variable domain KAGVTQTPRYLIKTRGQQVTLSCSPISGHRSVSWYQQTPGQGLQFLFEYFSETQRNKGNFPGRFSGRQFSNSRSEMNVSTLELGDSALYLCASSASLGGQQPQHFGDGTRLSIL.

V gene TRBV27 combines with J gene TRBJ2-7; perhaps TRBD1 as D (6 bases). Germline CDR1 and CDR2: MNHEY and SMNVEV (reference sequence). The CDR3 has 14 amino acids. Trimming removed 0 bases from V and 2 bases from J, with 8 bases in between. The chain's CDR3 is CASSLSEGAYEQYV. The CDR3 nucleotides read TGTGCCAGCAGTTTATCTGAGGGGGCCTACGAGCAGTACGTC.

V is TRBV27 and J is TRBJ2-2; no definite D call. Trimming shortened V by 3 bases and J by 6 bases, and 2 bases separated the two germline ends. There are 11 residues in the CDR3. Germline CDR1 reads MNHEY; CDR2 reads SMNVEV (reference sequence). CDR3 residues: CASSFAGELFF. The CDR3 DNA follows: TGTGCCAGCAGTTTCGCCGGGGAGCTGTTTTTT.

The V and J genes are TRBV5-1 and TRBJ2-7, with 7 bases that match TRBD1. CDR1 is SGHRS, CDR2 YFSETQ, per germline. CDR3 length: 13 amino acids. The V segment lost 5 bases and the J segment 2 bases; nucleotides outside the gene matches: 4. This chain's CDR3 is CASRGGQTYEQYF. The CDR3 DNA sequence: TGCGCCAGCAGAGGGGGACAGACCTACGAGCAGTACTTC.

This chain links TRBV5-6 with TRBJ1-1, with 8 bases lining up with TRBD1. Germline V lookup: CDR1 SGHDT, CDR2 YYEEEE. V lost 1 base to trimming and J lost 0 bases; unmatched junction nucleotides: 5. This CDR3 has 16 residues. CDR3 residues: CASSLRTGRLNTEAFF. CDR3 coding DNA: TGTGCCAGCAGCTTGAGGACAGGGAGATTGAACACTGAAGCTTTCTTT.

The genes are TRBV4-1 and TRBJ2-1, with 9 bases aligning to TRBD2. J was trimmed by 7 bases and V by 8 bases; bases with no gene match: 3. Germline lookup yields CDR1 MGHRA and CDR2 YSYEKL. The length of the CDR3 is 12 residues. Here the CDR3 reads CASAGGRNEQFF. The CDR3, as DNA: TGCGCCAGCGCGGGGGGGCGGAATGAGCAGTTCTTC.

The chain employs TRBV23-1 and TRBJ2-7; TRBD1 agrees at 8 bases. TRBV23-1 is assigned to the ORF class and has an uncertain function. The CDR3 covers 16 residues. With 4 bases clipped from V and 2 bases from J, the junction kept 10 bases outside the gene matches. The CDR3 region is CASSPHGGQATYEQYV. Written as DNA, the CDR3 is TGCGCCAGCAGTCCCCATGGGGGACAGGCTACCTACGAGCAGTACGTC.

J is TRBJ1-5 and V is TRBV19; D possibly corresponds to TRBD1 (6 bases). The CDR3 has 16 residues. The germline V gene has CDR1 LNHDA and CDR2 SQIVND (reference sequence). V gave up 7 bases and J gave up 6 bases, with 22 bases separating them. The CDR3 protein is CASTGGGGRLGQPQHF. DNA of the CDR3: TGTGCCAGTACCGGCGGGGGGGGGCGCTTGGGTCAGCCCCAGCATTTT. Drawing the rest from reference TRBV19 and TRBJ1-5, the complete variable domain is DGGITQSPKYLFRKEGQNVTLSCEQNLNHDAMYWYRQDPGQGLRLIYYSQIVNDFQKGDIAEGYSVSREKKESFPLTVTSAQKNPTAFYLCASTGGGGRLGQPQHFGDGTRLSIL.

The chain has TRBV7-9 and TRBJ2-1, with 13 bases identical to TRBD2. CDR1 is SEHNR and CDR2 is FQNEAQ in the germline V gene (reference sequence). After removal of 6 bases from V and 12 bases from J, the junction contained 11 bases not matched to a gene. CDR3 length: 15 amino acids. CDR3 coding DNA: TGTGCCAGCAGTCAAGGACTAGCGGGAGAGGGTGTGCAGTTCTTC. It is translated as CASSQGLAGEGVQFF. Full variable domain (remainder filled in from reference TRBV7-9 and TRBJ2-1): DTGVSQNPRHKITKRGQNVTFRCDPISEHNRLYWYRQTLGQGPEFLTYFQNEAQLEKSRLLSDRFSAERPKGSFSTLEIQRTEQGDSAMYLCASSQGLAGEGVQFFGPGTRLTVL.

The rearrangement uses TRBV28 and TRBJ1-3; D unclear. The CDR3 loop spans 15 amino acids. The ends were cut back, 5 bases at V and 0 bases at J, with 11 bases in the middle. CDR1 is MDHEN and CDR2 is SYDVKM in the germline V gene. CDR3 protein: CASSPPGYSGNTIYF. CDR3 DNA sequence: TGTGCCAGCAGTCCTCCGGGGTACTCTGGAAACACCATATATTTT.

The genes are TRBV6-1 and TRBJ2-7; D is ambiguous. The CDR3 spans 12 residues. In germline, CDR1 is MNHNS, CDR2 SASEGT. The ends were cut back, 7 bases at V and 7 bases at J, with 14 bases in the middle. Here the CDR3 DNA reads TGTGCCAGCAAATACACCCATGTGGAGCAGTACTTC. It is translated as CASKYTHVEQYF.

This rearrangement joins TRBV5-1 to TRBJ2-3; 13 bases are a match to TRBD2. The CDR3 consists of 17 residues. V lost 4 bases, J lost 1 base, and 6 bases stayed unmatched. CDR1 is SGHRS and CDR2 is YFSETQ in the germline V gene. The CDR3 reads CASSRTSGRSGTDTQYF. The CDR3 bases are TGCGCCAGCAGCCGGACTAGCGGGAGAAGTGGCACAGATACGCAGTATTTT. Full variable domain (missing parts from reference TRBV5-1 and TRBJ2-3): KAGVTQTPRYLIKTRGQQVTLSCSPISGHRSVSWYQQTPGQGLQFLFEYFSETQRNKGNFPGRFSGRQFSNSRSEMNVSTLELGDSALYLCASSRTSGRSGTDTQYFGPGTRLTVL.

CDR3 DNA: TGTGCCAGCAGCTTGGTGGGAGGTGGGGCCAACGTCCTGACTTTC. Protein sequence: CASSLVGGGANVLTF. This chain links TRBV5-4 with TRBJ2-6, with D maybe TRBD2 (6 bases). Germline loops: CDR1 SGHNT, CDR2 YYREEE (reference sequence). With 0 bases removed from V and 3 bases from J, the gap between germline ends came to 7 bases. The CDR3 has 15 residues.

This clone was detected only once. This sequence joins TRBV12-5 and TRBJ2-1; D might be TRBD2 (5 bases). The length of the CDR3 is 13 residues. The ends were cut back, 1 base at V and 10 bases at J, with 11 bases in the middle. Germline CDR1 and CDR2: LGHNT and FRNRAP. Here the CDR3 DNA reads TGTGCTAGTGGTTTGGCGGAGGCAGAAGAGCAGTTCTTC. This sequence encodes CASGLAEAEEQFF.

The chain uses TRBV29-1 and TRBJ2-3, with 10 bases matching TRBD2. The germline V gene encodes CDR1 SQVTM and CDR2 ANQGSEA. There are 16 residues in the CDR3. After removal of 1 base from V and 0 bases from J, the junction contained 4 bases not matched to a gene. The CDR3 nucleotides read TGCAGCGTTGAAGGAAGCGGGAGGGGTAGCACAGATACGCAGTATTTT. Translation: CSVEGSGRGSTDTQYF.

This clone was found a few times. The chain uses TRBV2 and TRBJ1-5; no clear D gene. The CDR3 runs 18 residues. Trimming took 8 bases from V and 0 from J, leaving 23 bases between them. The V gene's germline CDR1 is SNHLY and CDR2 FYNNEI. DNA for the CDR3: TGTGCCAGCGGCGTGTCCCCTCCAGGCGGGTATAGCAATCAGCCCCAGCATTTT. This gives the protein CASGVSPPGGYSNQPQHF.

This clone was seen a handful of times. For the CDR3, the DNA is TGTGCCAGCAGCCTGAATCCGGTCGGGGGGTTCATTAACTATGGCTACACCTTC. As protein: CASSLNPVGGFINYGYTF. The chain combines TRBV11-2 with TRBJ1-2, with D tentatively TRBD1 (5 bases). CDR1 SGHAT and CDR2 FQNNGV come from the germline V gene. The CDR3 extends over 18 amino acids. V was cut by 5 bases and J by 1 base, with 23 bases left in between. Full variable domain (rest looked up from reference TRBV11-2 and TRBJ1-2): EAGVAQSPRYKIIEKRQSVAFWCNPISGHATLYWYQQILGQGPKLLIQFQNNGVVDDSQLPKDRFSAERLKGVDSTLKIQPAKLEDSAVYLCASSLNPVGGFINYGYTFGSGTRLTVV.

The genes are TRBV5-4 and TRBJ1-3, with D possibly matching TRBD1 (6 bases). The CDR3 length is 15 residues. CDR1 is SGHNT and CDR2 is YYREEE in the germline V gene (reference sequence). The V end was cut by 1 base, the J end by 3 bases, with 11 bases between. As DNA, the CDR3 is TGTGCCAGCAGCTTGCCAGGGGCGAGTGGAAACACCATATATTTT. Translated: CASSLPGASGNTIYF.

Only a few counts were recorded for this clone. The chain couples TRBV10-3 to TRBJ2-3, with 9 nucleotides matching TRBD2. Unmatched junction bases numbered 3, after V lost 5 bases and J lost 0 bases. The CDR3 loop spans 15 amino acids. The germline gives CDR1 ENHRY, CDR2 SYGVKD. The CDR3 DNA sequence: TGTGCCATCAGTCGACTAGCGGCAAGCACAGATACGCAGTATTTT. As protein: CAISRLAASTDTQYF.

This rearrangement joins TRBV6-6 to TRBJ1-2; TRBD1 might be the D (5 bases). Germline lookup yields CDR1 MNHNY and CDR2 SVGAGI (reference sequence). The CDR3 extends over 14 amino acids. Between the trimmed V and J ends, which lost 6 bases and 2 bases, there was a span of 13 bases. CDR3 sequence reads: CASRRGDRNYGYTF. For the CDR3, the DNA is TGTGCCAGCAGAAGGGGTGACAGAAACTATGGCTACACCTTC.

The chain uses TRBV6-1 and TRBJ1-2; D unclear. The CDR3 sequence is 16 residues long. Germline CDR1 and CDR2: MNHNS and SASEGT. The ends were cut back, 2 bases at V and 4 bases at J, with 17 bases in the middle. The CDR3 bases are TGTGCCAGCAGTGAAAGCGGTCAGGTAATTGGCTATGGCTACACCTTC. Translating gives CASSESGQVIGYGYTF.